The rows below give T cell receptor beta chains drawn from one sample of a study of cytomegalovirus exposure and HLA in healthy donors. The table came from immunoSEQ multiplex PCR; TCRdb's copy has only in-frame clones and leaves some out. The sample lists 200,000 to 250,000 clones, approximately 81% occurring once. What was sequenced was PBMCs. Every receptor here comes from a girl aged 2-10 years in good health and CMV-seronegative. Each CDR3 is given with its conserved first and last residue. The order of the fields is CDR3 length, J gene, clone size, V gene, D gene, CDR3 protein, CDR3 DNA. A D gene is named only where the DNA matches it firmly. The size entry is marked missing in some rows and otherwise reads once, few, many or a size class.

15 TRBJ1-2 once TRBV30 TRBD1 CAWSAGQGLNYGYTF TGTGCCTGGAGTGCCGGACAGGGCCTAAACTATGGCTACACCTTC
13 TRBJ2-2 NA TRBV30 TRBD2 CAWSRGGTGELFF TGTGCCTGGAGTAGGGGAGGGACCGGGGAGCTGTTTTTT
14 TRBJ2-7 NA TRBV9 TRBD1 CASSPGTGTYEQYF TGTGCCAGCAGTCCCGGGACAGGGACCTACGAGCAGTACTTC
17 TRBJ2-3 NA TRBV4-2 NA CASSQDLTSPFGDTQYF TGTGCCAGCAGCCAAGATCTCACTAGCCCCTTCGGAGATACGCAGTATTTT
15 TRBJ2-7 NA TRBV6-5 NA CASSPRLAQTYEQYF TGTGCCAGCAGTCCCCGGCTAGCCCAGACCTACGAGCAGTACTTC
14 TRBJ2-3 NA TRBV6-5 TRBD1 CASSLQGAADTQYF TGTGCCAGCAGTCTACAGGGGGCAGCAGATACGCAGTATTTT
19 TRBJ2-3 NA TRBV7-2 TRBD2 CASSLNRLSGVRRTDTQYF TGTGCCAGCAGCTTAAACCGCCTTAGCGGGGTTCGTCGCACAGATACGCAGTATTTT
16 TRBJ2-7 NA TRBV5-4 TRBD2 CASSLGLAGGPYEQYF TGTGCCAGCAGCTTGGGACTAGCGGGAGGGCCGTACGAGCAGTACTTC
14 TRBJ1-1 NA TRBV6-5 NA CASSYQEGVTEAFF TGTGCCAGCAGTTATCAGGAGGGTGTAACTGAAGCTTTCTTT
12 TRBJ2-2 few TRBV6-1 NA CASSDITGELFF TGTGCCAGCAGCGACATCACCGGGGAGCTGTTTTTT
14 TRBJ1-3 few TRBV7-3 NA CASSLTGDGNTIYF TGTGCCAGCAGCTTAACAGGGGATGGAAACACCATATATTTT
17 TRBJ2-3 NA TRBV1 NA CTSSQDPRTSPTDTQYF TGCACCAGCAGCCAAGACCCCAGAACCTCTCCCACAGATACGCAGTATTTT
10 TRBJ1-1 NA TRBV5-5 NA CATTLRGAFF TGTGCCACCACACTAAGGGGGGCTTTCTTT
13 TRBJ2-1 NA TRBV19 NA CATVAMSYNEQFF TGTGCCACCGTCGCGATGTCCTACAATGAGCAGTTCTTC
15 TRBJ1-2 NA TRBV25-1 TRBD1 CASSESRQGGYGYTF TGTGCCAGCAGTGAATCTCGTCAGGGGGGCTATGGCTACACCTTC
14 TRBJ1-4 NA TRBV5-1 TRBD1 CASSPGTGNEKLFF TGCGCCAGCAGCCCCGGGACAGGGAATGAAAAACTGTTTTTT
13 TRBJ2-5 once TRBV6-4 NA CASSAGAQETQYF TGTGCCAGCAGTGCTGGAGCACAAGAGACCCAGTACTTC
15 TRBJ2-5 NA TRBV5-1 NA CASSLGTGREETQYF TGCGCCAGCAGCTTGGGCACAGGGAGGGAAGAGACCCAGTACTTC
16 TRBJ1-4 NA TRBV9 NA CASSDSSGSREEKLFF TGTGCCAGCAGCGACTCCTCAGGGTCTCGTGAAGAAAAACTGTTTTTT
12 TRBJ1-1 NA TRBV7-9 NA CASSQTGTEAFF TGTGCCAGCAGCCAGACAGGCACTGAAGCTTTCTTT
12 TRBJ2-7 once TRBV5-8 NA CASSTDIYEQYF TGTGCCAGCAGCACGGACATCTACGAGCAGTACTTC
16 TRBJ1-4 NA TRBV9 NA CASSAELGGRGEKLFF TGTGCCAGCAGCGCAGAACTCGGGGGGCGTGGAGAAAAACTGTTTTTT
14 TRBJ2-3 once TRBV27 NA CASSPRWGVDTQYF TGTGCCAGCAGTCCCCGGTGGGGGGTCGATACGCAGTATTTT
17 TRBJ2-2 few TRBV10-2 TRBD2 CASSEPSGRIYTGELFF TGCGCCAGCAGTGAACCTAGCGGGAGAATCTACACCGGGGAGCTGTTTTTT
12 TRBJ2-7 NA TRBV2 TRBD1 CARGQVAGEQYF TGTGCCAGAGGACAGGTTGCGGGCGAGCAGTACTTC
14 TRBJ1-5 once TRBV19 TRBD1 CASSPTGGYQPQHF TGTGCCAGTAGTCCAACAGGGGGATACCAGCCCCAGCATTTT
14 TRBJ2-5 NA TRBV5-1 TRBD2 CASSPGLVAETQYF TGCGCCAGCAGCCCGGGACTAGTAGCAGAGACCCAGTACTTC
19 TRBJ2-2 NA TRBV7-2 NA CASPKKRVASRLNTGELFF TGTGCCAGCCCTAAGAAGAGGGTAGCGTCACGTCTGAACACCGGGGAGCTGTTTTTT
14 TRBJ2-7 NA TRBV13 NA CASSSRWGPYAQYF TGTGCCAGCAGCTCCCGGTGGGGCCCCTACGCGCAGTACTTC
13 TRBJ1-1 once TRBV6-1 NA CASGREVETEAFF TGTGCCAGCGGCAGGGAAGTAGAGACTGAAGCTTTCTTT
18 TRBJ2-5 NA TRBV7-6 TRBD2 CASSPTPRLAGGQETQYF TGTGCCAGCAGTCCCACCCCCCGACTAGCGGGGGGGCAGGAGACCCAGTACTTC
13 TRBJ2-5 NA TRBV29-1 TRBD1 CSVEGTDQETQYF TGCAGCGTTGAGGGGACAGACCAAGAGACCCAGTACTTC
17 TRBJ2-5 NA TRBV5-5 NA CASSLYLRTARKETQYF TGTGCCAGCAGCTTGTATTTAAGGACTGCACGAAAAGAGACCCAGTACTTC
19 TRBJ2-2 NA TRBV4-2 TRBD2 CASSLGTSGRGRFTGELFF TGTGCCAGCAGCCTGGGGACTAGCGGGAGGGGACGATTCACCGGGGAGCTGTTTTTT
15 TRBJ1-2 NA TRBV9 NA CASSVGFGDIYGYTF TGTGCCAGCAGCGTAGGGTTCGGAGATATCTATGGCTACACCTTC
14 TRBJ2-1 NA TRBV11-1 TRBD1 CASSNTGGWNEQFF TGTGCCAGCAGTAACACAGGGGGTTGGAATGAGCAGTTCTTC
14 TRBJ1-1 NA TRBV7-9 NA CASRDRRGNTEAFF TGTGCCAGCAGAGACAGGAGAGGTAACACTGAAGCTTTCTTT
13 TRBJ2-5 NA TRBV5-1 NA CASSFYRQETQYF TGCGCCAGCAGCTTCTACAGACAAGAGACCCAGTACTTC
15 TRBJ2-7 NA TRBV27 TRBD2 CASSLSGRGMNEQYF TGTGCCAGCAGTTTATCGGGGAGGGGAATGAACGAGCAGTACTTC
15 TRBJ1-2 NA TRBV18 NA CASSPRADANYGYTF TGTGCCAGCTCACCACGGGCAGACGCTAACTATGGCTACACCTTC
15 TRBJ2-1 NA TRBV29-1 TRBD2 CSVVLAGGTYNEQFF TGCAGCGTCGTACTAGCGGGGGGGACCTACAATGAGCAGTTCTTC
12 TRBJ1-1 once TRBV29-1 NA CSVSRGKTEAFF TGCAGCGTTTCCAGAGGAAAAACTGAAGCTTTCTTT
13 TRBJ2-7 NA TRBV27 NA CAIDQGLSYEQYF TGTGCCATCGATCAGGGTTTATCCTACGAGCAGTACTTC
16 TRBJ1-5 NA TRBV6-6 TRBD1 CASSYTHGQANQPQHF TGTGCCAGCAGTTACACCCACGGACAGGCTAATCAGCCCCAGCATTTT
11 TRBJ2-7 NA TRBV20-1 NA CSGRAFYEQYF TGCAGTGGCAGGGCGTTCTACGAGCAGTACTTC
14 TRBJ2-1 NA TRBV7-2 NA CASSYSSDYNEQFF TGTGCCAGCAGCTACTCTAGCGACTACAATGAGCAGTTCTTC
14 TRBJ1-2 NA TRBV4-1 TRBD1 CASSRDRVSYGYTF TGCGCCAGCAGCCGAGACAGGGTTAGCTATGGCTACACCTTC
15 TRBJ2-2 NA TRBV23-1 TRBD1 CASVPGTGRTGELFF TGCGCCAGCGTACCCGGGACAGGCAGAACCGGGGAGCTGTTTTTT